The 3 T cell receptor beta chains given below trace back to one sample, sequenced in a study of T cell responses to AZD1222 COVID-19 vaccine. Libraries were prepared by immunoSEQ multiplex PCR; TCRdb keeps only in-frame clonotypes and omits some of them. The sample carries about 73,000 clones, 80% recorded once. The sample here was peripheral blood, taken 28 days after the second AZD1222 dose. These receptors all come from an adult who received the AZD1222 COVID-19 vaccine.

This clone was observed a few times. The V gene is TRBV5-6, the J gene TRBJ2-7, with D hard to call. The CDR3 sequence is 13 residues long. Per the germline V gene, CDR1 is SGHDT and CDR2 is YYEEEE. Trimming pared 3 bases from V and 3 bases from J, leaving 10 bases between. The CDR3 here is CASSSGRIYEQYF. For the CDR3, the DNA is TGTGCCAGCAGCTCTGGACGGATCTACGAGCAGTACTTC.

This rearrangement joins TRBV19 to TRBJ2-3; 8 nucleotides line up with TRBD1. CDR1 and CDR2 (germline): LNHDA, SQIVND (reference sequence). The V and J ends lost 3 bases and 5 bases, in that order; junction bases with no gene match: 10. This CDR3 has 16 amino acids. CDR3 in DNA: TGTGCCAGTAGTATCGGCGGCCAGGGGGCTGGAGATACGCAGTATTTT. Protein sequence: CASSIGGQGAGDTQYF.

This chain links TRBV13 with TRBJ2-1; 11 bases fit TRBD2. This CDR3 comprises 16 residues. CDR1 is PRHDT, CDR2 FYEKMQ, per germline (reference sequence). J lost 3 bases, V lost 5 bases, and 6 bases had no gene match. CDR3 nucleotides: TGTGCCAGCAGCCCTAGACTAGCGGGAAGCTACAATGAGCAGTTCTTC. Translation gives CASSPRLAGSYNEQFF. The complete variable domain, with remaining parts taken from reference TRBV13 and TRBJ2-1, reads AAGVIQSPRHLIKEKRETATLKCYPIPRHDTVYWYQQGPGQDPQFLISFYEKMQSDKGSIPDRFSAQQFSDYHSELNMSSLELGDSALYFCASSPRLAGSYNEQFFGPGTRLTVL.